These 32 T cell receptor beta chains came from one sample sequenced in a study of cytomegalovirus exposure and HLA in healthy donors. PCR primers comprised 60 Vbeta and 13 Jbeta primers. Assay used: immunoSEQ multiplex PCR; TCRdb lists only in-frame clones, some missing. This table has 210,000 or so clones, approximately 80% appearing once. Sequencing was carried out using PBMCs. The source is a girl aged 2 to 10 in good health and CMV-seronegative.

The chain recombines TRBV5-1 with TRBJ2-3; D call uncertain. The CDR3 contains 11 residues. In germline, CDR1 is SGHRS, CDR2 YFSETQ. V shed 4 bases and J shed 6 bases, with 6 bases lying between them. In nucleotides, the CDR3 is TGCGCCAGCAGCGTGTCGGATACGCAGTATTTT. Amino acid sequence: CASSVSDTQYF.

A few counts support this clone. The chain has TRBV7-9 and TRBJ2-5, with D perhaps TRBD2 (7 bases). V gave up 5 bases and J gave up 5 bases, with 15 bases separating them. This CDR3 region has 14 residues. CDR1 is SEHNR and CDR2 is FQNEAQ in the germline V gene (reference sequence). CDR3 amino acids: CASSPRGGRETQYF. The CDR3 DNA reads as TGTGCCAGCAGCCCGAGGGGGGGACGTGAGACCCAGTACTTC.

Here the CDR3 reads CASSEARVPYYGYTF. Here the CDR3 DNA reads TGTGCCAGCAGTGAAGCCAGGGTCCCCTACTATGGCTACACCTTC. The chain has TRBV2 and TRBJ1-2, with D tentatively TRBD1 (5 bases). The CDR3 loop spans 15 amino acids. Trimming shortened V by 0 bases and J by 3 bases, and 11 bases separated the two germline ends. Germline lookup yields CDR1 SNHLY and CDR2 FYNNEI.

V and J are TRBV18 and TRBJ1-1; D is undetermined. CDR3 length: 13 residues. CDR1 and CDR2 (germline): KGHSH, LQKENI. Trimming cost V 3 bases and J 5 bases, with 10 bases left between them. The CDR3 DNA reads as TGTGCCAGCTCACCCGGCGCGGGGACTGAAGCTTTCTTT. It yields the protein CASSPGAGTEAFF.

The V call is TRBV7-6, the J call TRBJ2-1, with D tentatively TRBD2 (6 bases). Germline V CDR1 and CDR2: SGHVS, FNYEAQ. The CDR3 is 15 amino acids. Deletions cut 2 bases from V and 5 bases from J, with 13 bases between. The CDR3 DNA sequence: TGTGCCAGCAGCTTAAGGGCGGGGCGACACAATGAGCAGTTCTTC. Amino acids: CASSLRAGRHNEQFF.

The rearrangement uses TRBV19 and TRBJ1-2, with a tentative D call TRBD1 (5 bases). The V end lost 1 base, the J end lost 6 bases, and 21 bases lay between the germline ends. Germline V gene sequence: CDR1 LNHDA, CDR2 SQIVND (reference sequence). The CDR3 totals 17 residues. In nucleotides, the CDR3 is TGTGCCAGTAGTATAGCCCAGGGATACCCTTCGGAAAATGGCTACACCTTC. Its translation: CASSIAQGYPSENGYTF.

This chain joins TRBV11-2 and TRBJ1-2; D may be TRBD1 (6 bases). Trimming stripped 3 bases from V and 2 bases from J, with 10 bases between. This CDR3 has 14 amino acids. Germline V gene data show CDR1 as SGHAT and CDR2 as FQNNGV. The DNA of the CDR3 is TGTGCCAGCAGCTTGGTAACAGGGAACTATGGCTACACCTTC. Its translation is CASSLVTGNYGYTF.

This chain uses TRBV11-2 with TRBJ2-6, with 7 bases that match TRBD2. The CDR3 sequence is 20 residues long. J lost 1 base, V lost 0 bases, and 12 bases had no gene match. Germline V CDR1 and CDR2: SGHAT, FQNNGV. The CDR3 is CASSLDSRTRFPSGANVLTF. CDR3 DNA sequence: TGTGCCAGCAGCTTAGATTCTAGGACTAGGTTCCCGTCTGGGGCCAACGTCCTGACTTTC.

In nucleotides, the CDR3 is TGTGCCAGCAGTTTCGCTGAAACACGGTTGAGAGGGGGCTTATCGGGCTACACCTTC. Protein: CASSFAETRLRGGLSGYTF. The chain links TRBV27 to TRBJ1-2, with 7 bases lining up with TRBD1. The germline V gene has CDR1 MNHEY and CDR2 SMNVEV (reference sequence). The V gene end was trimmed by 3 bases and the J gene end by 8 bases; junction bases not matched to a gene: 24. CDR3 size: 19 residues.

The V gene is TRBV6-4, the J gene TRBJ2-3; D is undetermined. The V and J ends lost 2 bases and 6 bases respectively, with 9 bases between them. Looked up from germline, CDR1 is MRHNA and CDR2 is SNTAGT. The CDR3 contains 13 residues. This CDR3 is CASSDPPEDTQYF. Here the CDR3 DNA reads TGTGCCAGCAGTGACCCTCCTGAGGATACGCAGTATTTT.

The CDR3 here is CASSSVRTADTNTEAFF. The CDR3 coding sequence is TGTGCCAGCAGCTCCGTTAGGACAGCCGACACGAACACTGAAGCTTTCTTT. The V gene is TRBV21-1, the J gene TRBJ1-1; TRBD1 is the table's D call, not checked against the DNA. TRBV21-1 is tagged as a pseudogene. The CDR3 sequence is 17 residues long.

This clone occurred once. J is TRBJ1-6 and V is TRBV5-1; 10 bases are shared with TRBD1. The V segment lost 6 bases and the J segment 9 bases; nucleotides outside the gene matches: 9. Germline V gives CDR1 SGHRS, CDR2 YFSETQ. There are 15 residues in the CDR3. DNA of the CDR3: TGCGCCAGCACCGACCGACAGGGGGCGTTTTCACCCCTCCACTTT. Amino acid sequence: CASTDRQGAFSPLHF.

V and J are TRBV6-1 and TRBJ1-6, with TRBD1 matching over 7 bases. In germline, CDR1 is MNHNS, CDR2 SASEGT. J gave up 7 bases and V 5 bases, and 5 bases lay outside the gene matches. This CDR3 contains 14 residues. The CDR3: CASSLRGPNSPLHF. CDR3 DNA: TGTGCCAGCAGTTTGAGGGGGCCCAATTCACCCCTCCACTTT.

This chain's CDR3 is CASSAPSGEQYF. Written as DNA, the CDR3 is TGTGCCAGCAGCGCCCCATCAGGCGAGCAGTACTTC. The chain links TRBV7-3 to TRBJ2-7; D call uncertain. CDR3 length equals 12 residues. The germline CDR1 and CDR2 sequences are SGHTA and FQGTGA. V was trimmed by 5 bases and J by 6 bases, leaving 11 bases between them.

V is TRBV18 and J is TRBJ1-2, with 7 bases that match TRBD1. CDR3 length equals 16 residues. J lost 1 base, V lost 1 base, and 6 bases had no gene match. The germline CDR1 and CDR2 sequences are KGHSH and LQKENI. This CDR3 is CASSPQTGRRNYGYTF. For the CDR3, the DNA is TGTGCCAGCTCACCACAGACAGGGAGGCGTAACTATGGCTACACCTTC.

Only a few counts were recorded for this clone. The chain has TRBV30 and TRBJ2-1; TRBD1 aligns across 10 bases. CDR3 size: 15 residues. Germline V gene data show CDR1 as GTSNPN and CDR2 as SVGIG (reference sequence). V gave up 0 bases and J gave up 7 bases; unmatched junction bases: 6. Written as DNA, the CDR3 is TGTGCCTGGAGTGTGGGACAGGGGAGTTGGAATGAGCAGTTCTTC. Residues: CAWSVGQGSWNEQFF.

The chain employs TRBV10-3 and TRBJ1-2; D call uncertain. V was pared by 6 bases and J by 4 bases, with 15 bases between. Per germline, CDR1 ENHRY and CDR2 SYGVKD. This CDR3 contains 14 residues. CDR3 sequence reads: CAIRPRDSVYGYTF. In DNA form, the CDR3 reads TGTGCCATCAGGCCACGGGATAGTGTCTATGGCTACACCTTC.

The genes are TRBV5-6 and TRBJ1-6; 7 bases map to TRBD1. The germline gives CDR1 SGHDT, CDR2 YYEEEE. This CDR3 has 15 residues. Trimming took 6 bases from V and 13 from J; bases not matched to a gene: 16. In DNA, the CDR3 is TGTGCCAGCACCCAACTCCCAACAGGGGCCGCGCCCCTCCACTTT. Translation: CASTQLPTGAAPLHF.

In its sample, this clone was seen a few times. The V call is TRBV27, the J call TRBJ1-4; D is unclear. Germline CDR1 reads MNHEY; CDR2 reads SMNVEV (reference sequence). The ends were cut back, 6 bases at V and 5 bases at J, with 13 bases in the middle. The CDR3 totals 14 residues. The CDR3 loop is CASRPSGRNEKLFF. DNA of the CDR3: TGTGCCAGCAGGCCCTCGGGGAGAAATGAAAAACTGTTTTTT.

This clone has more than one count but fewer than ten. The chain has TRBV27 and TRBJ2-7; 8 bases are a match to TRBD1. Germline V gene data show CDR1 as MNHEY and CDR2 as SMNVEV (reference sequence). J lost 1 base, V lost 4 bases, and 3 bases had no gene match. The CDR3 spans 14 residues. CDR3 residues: CASSWNRGSYEQYF. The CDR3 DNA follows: TGTGCCAGCAGTTGGAACAGGGGGTCCTACGAGCAGTACTTC.

Written as DNA, the CDR3 is TGCAGCGTTCGGGGCACTGAAGCTTTCTTT. This encodes CSVRGTEAFF. V and J are TRBV29-1 and TRBJ1-1; D gene unclear. Germline values: CDR1 SQVTM, CDR2 ANQGSEA. The CDR3 contains 10 residues. Deletions cut 5 bases from V and 4 bases from J, with 5 bases between.

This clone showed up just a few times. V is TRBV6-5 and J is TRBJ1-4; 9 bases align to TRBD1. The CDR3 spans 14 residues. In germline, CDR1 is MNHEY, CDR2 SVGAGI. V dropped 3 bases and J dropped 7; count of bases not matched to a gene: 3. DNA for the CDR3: TGTGCCAGCAGTTATTTGACAGGGGGTGAAAAACTGTTTTTT. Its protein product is CASSYLTGGEKLFF.

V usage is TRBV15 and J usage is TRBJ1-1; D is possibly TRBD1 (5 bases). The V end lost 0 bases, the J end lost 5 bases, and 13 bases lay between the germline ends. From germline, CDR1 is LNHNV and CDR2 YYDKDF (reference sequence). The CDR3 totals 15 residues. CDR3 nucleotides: TGTGCCACCAGCAGAGAAGGACAAGCGGGGACTGAAGCTTTCTTT. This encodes CATSREGQAGTEAFF.

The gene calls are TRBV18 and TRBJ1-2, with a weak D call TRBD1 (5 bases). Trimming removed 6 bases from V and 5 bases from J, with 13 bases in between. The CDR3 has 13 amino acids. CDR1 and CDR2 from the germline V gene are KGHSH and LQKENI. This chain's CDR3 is CASSQPDRYGYTF. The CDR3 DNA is TGTGCCAGCTCGCAACCTGACAGATATGGCTACACCTTC.

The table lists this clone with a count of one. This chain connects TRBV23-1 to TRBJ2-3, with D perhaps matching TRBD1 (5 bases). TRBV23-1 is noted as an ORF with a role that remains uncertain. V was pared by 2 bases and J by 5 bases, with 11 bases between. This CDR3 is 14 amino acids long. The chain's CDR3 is CASSQAGPRDTQYF. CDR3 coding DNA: TGCGCCAGCAGTCAAGCAGGGCCACGAGATACGCAGTATTTT.

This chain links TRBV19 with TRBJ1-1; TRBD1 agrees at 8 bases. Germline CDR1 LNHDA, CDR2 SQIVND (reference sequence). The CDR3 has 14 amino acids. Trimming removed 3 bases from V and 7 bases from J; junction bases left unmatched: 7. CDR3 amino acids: CASSIRTGSIEAFF. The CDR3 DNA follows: TGTGCCAGTAGTATTAGGACAGGGAGTATTGAAGCTTTCTTT.

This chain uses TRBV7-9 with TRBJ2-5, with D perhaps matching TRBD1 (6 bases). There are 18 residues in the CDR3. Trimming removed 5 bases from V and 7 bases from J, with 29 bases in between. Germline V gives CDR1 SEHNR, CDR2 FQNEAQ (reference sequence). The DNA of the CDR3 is TGTGCCAGCAGCCCCGGACAGCCAAAAACCGGAGGATCCTCGACCCAGTACTTC. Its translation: CASSPGQPKTGGSSTQYF.

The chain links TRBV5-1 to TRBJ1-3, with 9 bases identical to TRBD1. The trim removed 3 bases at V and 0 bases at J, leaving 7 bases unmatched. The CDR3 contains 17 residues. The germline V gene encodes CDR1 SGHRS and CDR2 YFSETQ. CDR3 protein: CASSSGTGKFSGNTIYF. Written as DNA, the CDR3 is TGCGCCAGCAGCTCGGGGACAGGGAAATTCTCTGGAAACACCATATATTTT.

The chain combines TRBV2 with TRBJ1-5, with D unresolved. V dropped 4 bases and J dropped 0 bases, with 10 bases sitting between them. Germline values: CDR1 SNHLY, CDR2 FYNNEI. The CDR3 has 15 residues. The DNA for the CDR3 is TGTGCCAGCAGTGGACTTCATAATAGCAATCAGCCCCAGCATTTT. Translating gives CASSGLHNSNQPQHF. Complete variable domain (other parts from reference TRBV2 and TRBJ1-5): EPEVTQTPSHQVTQMGQEVILRCVPISNHLYFYWYRQILGQKVEFLVSFYNNEISEKSEIFDDQFSVERPDGSNFTLKIRSTKLEDSAMYFCASSGLHNSNQPQHFGDGTRLSIL.

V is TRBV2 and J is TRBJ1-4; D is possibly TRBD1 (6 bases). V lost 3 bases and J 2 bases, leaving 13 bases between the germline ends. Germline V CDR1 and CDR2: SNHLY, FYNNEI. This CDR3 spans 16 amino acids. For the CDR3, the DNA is TGTGCCAGCAGTGACCGGGGGAGGGGGACTAATGAAAAACTGTTTTTT. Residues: CASSDRGRGTNEKLFF.

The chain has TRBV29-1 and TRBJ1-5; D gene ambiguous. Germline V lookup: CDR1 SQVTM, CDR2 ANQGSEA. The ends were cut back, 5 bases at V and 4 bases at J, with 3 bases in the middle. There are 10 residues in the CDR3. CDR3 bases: TGCAGCGTTACTAATCAGCCCCAGCATTTT. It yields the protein CSVTNQPQHF.

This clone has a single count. The CDR3 spells CASRSGVNEQFF. DNA for the CDR3: TGCGCCAGCCGCTCAGGGGTCAATGAGCAGTTCTTC. The rearrangement joins TRBV4-1 to TRBJ2-1; perhaps TRBD1 as D (6 bases). Germline CDR1 reads MGHRA; CDR2 reads YSYEKL. The CDR3 has 12 residues. V lost 8 bases to trimming and J lost 6 bases, with 11 bases between them.